Below, 16 T cell receptor beta chains from the same sample are listed, as sequenced in a study of T-cell memory formation after mild COVID-19. TCRdb reanalysed the 5' RACE reads using MiXCR and keeps one entry per CDR3 protein. Of 120,000 to 150,000 distinct CDR3 sequences in the sample, roughly 6.2% are singletons; the top ten hold roughly 2.1%. The sequenced material came from PBMCs or a T cell subset sorted from them (not recorded which). The receptor set was obtained from an adult woman who had mild COVID-19 (a few samples of this study predate the infection). Cell type and time point are not known.

At least ten counts were recorded for this clonotype. V is TRBV7-2 and J is TRBJ2-5; D may be TRBD1 (5 bases). This CDR3 has 12 residues. V lost 5 bases to trimming and J lost 3 bases, with 7 bases between them. Looked up from germline, CDR1 is SGHTA and CDR2 is FQGNSA. This CDR3 reads CASSQTEETQYF. As DNA, the CDR3 is TGTGCCAGCAGCCAGACAGAAGAGACCCAGTACTTC. The whole variable domain, remainder taken from reference TRBV7-2 and TRBJ2-5, is GAGVSQSPSNKVTEKGKDVELRCDPISGHTALYWYRQSLGQGLEFLIYFQGNSAPDKSGLPSDRFSAERTGGSVSTLTIQRTQQEDSAVYLCASSQTEETQYFGPGTRLLVL.

In this sample, this clonotype turned up many times. The CDR3: CASSTGTDRTDTQYF. The CDR3 DNA reads as TGCGCCAGCAGTACCGGGACAGACCGCACAGATACGCAGTATTTT. The V gene is TRBV5-1, the J gene TRBJ2-3; 7 positions agree with TRBD1. V shed 5 bases and J 1 base; nucleotides not matched to a gene: 7. CDR3 length: 15 residues. Germline V gene lookup returns CDR1 SGHRS and CDR2 YFSETQ. Supplemented by reference TRBV5-1 and TRBJ2-3, the full variable domain reads KAGVTQTPRYLIKTRGQQVTLSCSPISGHRSVSWYQQTPGQGLQFLFEYFSETQRNKGNFPGRFSGRQFSNSRSEMNVSTLELGDSALYLCASSTGTDRTDTQYFGPGTRLTVL.

A few counts support this clonotype. V usage is TRBV12-3 or TRBV12-4 and J usage is TRBJ2-7; 7 nucleotides line up with TRBD2. This CDR3 contains 13 residues. V gave up 5 bases and J gave up 7 bases; unmatched junction bases: 8. CDR3 DNA sequence: TGTGCCAGCAGTCCACCTGGGGGGGGGGAGCAGTACTTC. Translated, it gives CASSPPGGGEQYF.

The chain combines TRBV20-1 with TRBJ2-2; the D gene is possibly TRBD2 (6 bases). The germline V and J ends were trimmed by 4 bases and 3 bases, with 12 bases remaining between them. CDR1 is DFQATT, CDR2 SNEGSKA, per germline (reference sequence). The CDR3 has 14 residues. Here the CDR3 reads CSAIVGGDTGELFF. The CDR3 DNA is TGCAGTGCTATTGTGGGGGGAGACACCGGGGAGCTGTTTTTT.

This clonotype was counted only a few times. This chain joins TRBV6-6 and TRBJ2-7; D possibly corresponds to TRBD2 (7 bases). The length of the CDR3 is 15 residues. V was pared by 0 bases and J by 4 bases, with 13 bases between. Germline V gene sequence: CDR1 MNHNY, CDR2 SVGAGI (reference sequence). In DNA form, the CDR3 reads TGTGCCAGCAGTTACTCGAGGGAGGGGGGGTACGAGCAGTACTTC. Translated, it gives CASSYSREGGYEQYF.

This clonotype was seen a few times. This chain uses TRBV9 with TRBJ1-3, with a weak D call TRBD1 (5 bases). This CDR3 is 14 amino acids long. V was cut by 0 bases and J by 4 bases, with 8 bases left in between. Per germline, CDR1 SGDLS and CDR2 YYNGEE. The CDR3 nucleotides are TGTGCCAGCAGCGTAGGGGGCAACGGAAACACCATATATTTT. This gives the protein CASSVGGNGNTIYF. The variable domain in full, with the rest retrieved from reference TRBV9 and TRBJ1-3, is DSGVTQTPKHLITATGQRVTLRCSPRSGDLSVYWYQQSLDQGLQFLIQYYNGEERAKGNILERFSAQQFPDLHSELNLSSLELGDSALYFCASSVGGNGNTIYFGEGSWLTVV.

This clonotype has just a few counts. J is TRBJ1-5 and V is TRBV5-4, with a tentative D call TRBD1 (6 bases). Trimming removed 2 bases at V and 7 bases at J, with 10 bases between. CDR3 length: 13 amino acids. The germline V gene encodes CDR1 SGHNT and CDR2 YYREEE (reference sequence). As DNA, the CDR3 is TGTGCCAGCAGCTTCCAGGGGAGGCAGCCCCAGCATTTT. It codes for CASSFQGRQPQHF.

This clonotype occurred a few times. V and J are TRBV5-1 and TRBJ1-1; TRBD1 matches at 9 bases. The CDR3 has 15 residues. CDR1 and CDR2 from the germline V gene are SGHRS and YFSETQ. After removal of 1 base from V and 1 base from J, the junction contained 2 bases not matched to a gene. The CDR3 region is CASSLIQGANTEAFF. DNA of the CDR3: TGCGCCAGCAGCTTGATACAGGGGGCGAACACTGAAGCTTTCTTT.

This clonotype was recorded a few times. The genes are TRBV19 and TRBJ2-7; a possible D gene is TRBD1 (6 bases). Looked up from germline, CDR1 is LNHDA and CDR2 is SQIVND (reference sequence). This CDR3 contains 13 residues. Trimming took 3 bases from V and 5 from J, leaving 11 bases between them. Written as DNA, the CDR3 is TGTGCCAGTAGTATTTCCAGGGGCGACGAGCAGTACTTC. Amino acids: CASSISRGDEQYF.

This clonotype occurred once. This may stem from a read error, because a much larger clone lies one nucleotide away. The V and J genes are TRBV30 and TRBJ2-4, with TRBD2 as a possible D gene (5 bases). CDR3 size: 14 residues. V was clipped by 1 base and J by 0 bases, with 7 bases between them. Per the germline V gene, CDR1 is GTSNPN and CDR2 is SVGIG (reference sequence). The CDR3 sequence: CAWSDGVAKNIQYF. CDR3 bases: TGTGCCTGGAGTGACGGGGTAGCCAAAAACATTCAGTACTTC. The entire variable domain, with the rest obtained from reference TRBV30 and TRBJ2-4, is as follows: SQTIHQWPATLVQPVGSPLSLECTVEGTSNPNLYWYRQAAGRGLQLLFYSVGIGQISSEVPQNLSASRPQDRQFILSSKKLLLSDSGFYLCAWSDGVAKNIQYFGAGTRLSVL.

The rearrangement joins TRBV12-3 or TRBV12-4 to TRBJ1-2, with D perhaps matching TRBD1 (5 bases). The CDR3 totals 13 residues. Trimming cost V 3 bases and J 8 bases, with 13 bases left between them. This CDR3 reads CASSFGGRRGYTF. CDR3 DNA sequence: TGTGCCAGCAGTTTCGGGGGGAGAAGGGGCTACACCTTC.

The CDR3 is CSVRVAKNIQYF. DNA for the CDR3: TGCAGCGTAAGAGTGGCCAAAAACATTCAGTACTTC. The chain recombines TRBV29-1 with TRBJ2-4; no firm D call. CDR3 size: 12 residues. Germline V gene lookup returns CDR1 SQVTM and CDR2 ANQGSEA. V lost 6 bases and J lost 1, with 7 bases in between.

This clonotype was detected many times. The chain carries TRBV2 and TRBJ2-1; 7 nucleotides align to TRBD1. J lost 5 bases, V lost 5 bases, and 9 bases had no gene match. This CDR3 spans 15 amino acids. CDR1 SNHLY and CDR2 FYNNEI come from the germline V gene. The CDR3 protein is CASSTPGQLNNEQFF. The CDR3 DNA is TGTGCCAGCAGTACTCCGGGACAGCTTAACAATGAGCAGTTCTTC.

This clonotype was counted between two and nine times. This chain links TRBV20-1 with TRBJ2-3, with 11 bases fitting TRBD2. Germline V gene lookup returns CDR1 DFQATT and CDR2 SNEGSKA (reference sequence). This CDR3 has 15 residues. The V gene end was trimmed by 4 bases and the J gene end by 4 bases; junction bases not matched to a gene: 7. The CDR3 nucleotides read TGCAGTGCTATAATTCTAGCGGGAGGAGCAGATACGCAGTATTTT. As protein: CSAIILAGGADTQYF.

In its sample, this clonotype was seen many times. This chain links TRBV12-3 or TRBV12-4 with TRBJ2-7; D is uncertain. V was shortened by 3 bases and J by 2 bases, with 8 bases between the two germline ends. The CDR3 sequence is 13 residues long. CDR3 region: CASSFLLAYEQYF. The CDR3 DNA sequence: TGTGCCAGCAGTTTTTTGCTGGCCTACGAGCAGTACTTC.

This clonotype was detected a few times. This sequence joins TRBV6-5 and TRBJ2-5; the D is unclear. The CDR3 is 16 residues long. Looked up from germline, CDR1 is MNHEY and CDR2 is SVGAGI. Between the trimmed V and J ends, which lost 0 bases and 3 bases, there was a span of 14 bases. The CDR3 DNA is TGTGCCAGCAGTTACTCGGGTTCAATAGAGGAAGAGACCCAGTACTTC. Translated: CASSYSGSIEEETQYF.